These 11 T cell receptor beta chains originate from one sample sequenced in a study of OX40 agonist ivuxolimab in advanced cancers. Sequenced by immunoSEQ multiplex PCR; TCRdb stores in-frame clones only, minus some. This table has over 20,000 clones, around 80% appearing once. Sequences were derived from CD4+ or CD8+ T cells sorted from blood, sampled in a trial of the OX40 agonist ivuxolimab. The receptors were sampled from an adult with an advanced solid tumor such as melanoma, head and neck, liver or kidney cancer.

The chain links TRBV28 to TRBJ1-6; possibly TRBD1 for D (5 bases). Germline CDR1 MDHEN, CDR2 SYDVKM. This CDR3 is 13 amino acids long. Trimming cost V 11 bases and J 7 bases, with 15 bases left between them. The CDR3, as DNA: TGTGCCGTACAGGACATACGGAATTCACCCCTCCACTTT. Translating it yields CAVQDIRNSPLHF.

The chain carries TRBV28 and TRBJ1-1; D possibly corresponds to TRBD1 (5 bases). The CDR3 length is 14 residues. Trimming took off 6 bases at V and 1 base at J, with 12 bases between the two ends. Germline CDR1 is MDHEN and CDR2 is SYDVKM. CDR3 DNA sequence: TGTGCCAGCAGCGGTACGGGGCCGAACACTGAAGCTTTCTTT. It translates to CASSGTGPNTEAFF.

J is TRBJ2-2 and V is TRBV18; tentative D call: TRBD1 (6 bases). The germline V and J ends were trimmed by 8 bases and 0 bases, with 10 bases remaining between them. CDR3 length: 14 amino acids. The germline gives CDR1 KGHSH, CDR2 LQKENI. CDR3 nucleotide sequence: TGTGCCAGCCGGGACACCTCGAACACCGGGGAGCTGTTTTTT. Amino acids: CASRDTSNTGELFF. Full variable domain (remainder filled in from reference TRBV18 and TRBJ2-2): NAGVMQNPRHLVRRRGQEARLRCSPMKGHSHVYWYRQLPEEGLKFMVYLQKENIIDESGMPKERFSAEFPKEGPSILRIQQVVRGDSAAYFCASRDTSNTGELFFGEGSRLTVL.

V is TRBV7-2 and J is TRBJ1-2; 8 nucleotides match TRBD1. V trimming: 3 bases; J trimming: 2 bases; junction bases outside the gene matches: 5. This CDR3 contains 15 residues. CDR1 SGHTA and CDR2 FQGNSA come from the germline V gene. Written as DNA, the CDR3 is TGTGCCAGCAGCTTGATGCAGGGGGCGAACTATGGCTACACCTTC. This sequence encodes CASSLMQGANYGYTF.

V gene TRBV7-6 combines with J gene TRBJ2-5; D unresolved. V was shortened by 0 bases and J by 3 bases, with 2 bases between the two germline ends. The CDR3 has 12 amino acids. Looked up from germline, CDR1 is SGHVS and CDR2 is FNYEAQ. CDR3 loop: CASSLAEETQYF. Written as DNA, the CDR3 is TGTGCCAGCAGCTTAGCGGAAGAGACCCAGTACTTC.

The chain carries TRBV5-1 and TRBJ1-1; D may be TRBD1 (6 bases). V lost 0 bases and J 5 bases, leaving 17 bases between the germline ends. The CDR3 consists of 16 residues. The germline CDR1 and CDR2 sequences are SGHRS and YFSETQ. As DNA, the CDR3 is TGCGCCAGCAGCTTGGACGGGGGCGGGGGTAATACTGAAGCTTTCTTT. Translating it yields CASSLDGGGGNTEAFF.

CDR3 protein: CASSTFTDTQYF. DNA of the CDR3: TGTGCCAGCAGCACCTTTACAGATACGCAGTATTTT. This chain connects TRBV7-2 to TRBJ2-3; D is unresolved. V was pared by 5 bases and J by 3 bases, with 6 bases between. CDR3 size: 12 residues. CDR1 is SGHTA and CDR2 is FQGNSA in the germline V gene.

This clone was picked up a small number of times. CDR3: CASSPPLGGVETQYF. Written as DNA, the CDR3 is TGTGCCAGCTCACCACCGCTTGGGGGAGTTGAGACCCAGTACTTC. This chain joins TRBV18 and TRBJ2-5, with D perhaps TRBD1 or TRBD2 (5 bases each). V lost 0 bases and J 5 bases, leaving 13 bases between the germline ends. Germline V gene lookup returns CDR1 KGHSH and CDR2 LQKENI. The CDR3 has 15 amino acids.

The chain joins TRBV4-2 to TRBJ2-2; unclear D gene. CDR1 and CDR2 (germline): LGHNA, YNFKEQ. V was pared by 1 base and J by 3 bases, with 6 bases between. The CDR3 is made up of 14 amino acids. The DNA for the CDR3 is TGTGCCAGCAGCCAAGCCTCACACACCGGGGAGCTGTTTTTT. Its protein product is CASSQASHTGELFF.

The chain couples TRBV2 to TRBJ2-1, with TRBD2 identical over 14 bases. The germline gives CDR1 SNHLY, CDR2 FYNNEI. The CDR3 covers 13 residues. Trimming cost V 4 bases and J 14 bases; bases outside gene matches: 4. CDR3: CASSGLAGGQEFF. As DNA, the CDR3 is TGTGCCAGCAGTGGACTAGCGGGAGGGCAAGAGTTCTTC.

This clone was counted between two and nine times. The chain carries TRBV29-1 and TRBJ1-1; D might be TRBD1 (6 bases). CDR1 and CDR2 from the germline V gene are SQVTM and ANQGSEA. The CDR3 is made up of 12 amino acids. Between the trimmed V and J ends, which lost 7 bases and 4 bases, there was a span of 13 bases. The CDR3 region has the DNA TGCAGCGCCGCTCGGGGGCCCACTGAAGCTTTCTTT. Amino acids: CSAARGPTEAFF.